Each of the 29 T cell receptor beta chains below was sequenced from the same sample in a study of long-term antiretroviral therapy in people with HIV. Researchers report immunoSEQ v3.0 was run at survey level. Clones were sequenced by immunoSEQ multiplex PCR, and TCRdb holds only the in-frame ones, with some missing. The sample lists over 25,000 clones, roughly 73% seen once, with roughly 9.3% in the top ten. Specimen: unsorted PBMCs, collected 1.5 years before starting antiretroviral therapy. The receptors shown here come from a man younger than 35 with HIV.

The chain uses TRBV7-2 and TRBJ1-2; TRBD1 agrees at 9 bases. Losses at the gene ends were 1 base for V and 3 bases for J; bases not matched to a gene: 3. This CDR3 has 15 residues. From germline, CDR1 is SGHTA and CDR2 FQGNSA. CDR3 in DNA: TGTGCCAGCAGCTTAGACAGGGGGCGATACTATGGCTACACCTTC. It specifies CASSLDRGRYYGYTF. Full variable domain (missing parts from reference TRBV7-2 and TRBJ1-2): GAGVSQSPSNKVTEKGKDVELRCDPISGHTALYWYRQSLGQGLEFLIYFQGNSAPDKSGLPSDRFSAERTGGSVSTLTIQRTQQEDSAVYLCASSLDRGRYYGYTFGSGTRLTVV.

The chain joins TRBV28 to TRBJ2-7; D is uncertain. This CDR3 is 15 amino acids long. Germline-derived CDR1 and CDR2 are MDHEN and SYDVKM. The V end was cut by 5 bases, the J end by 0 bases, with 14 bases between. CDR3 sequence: CASSPDRPSSYEQYF. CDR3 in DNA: TGTGCCAGCAGTCCCGATAGACCCAGCTCCTACGAGCAGTACTTC.

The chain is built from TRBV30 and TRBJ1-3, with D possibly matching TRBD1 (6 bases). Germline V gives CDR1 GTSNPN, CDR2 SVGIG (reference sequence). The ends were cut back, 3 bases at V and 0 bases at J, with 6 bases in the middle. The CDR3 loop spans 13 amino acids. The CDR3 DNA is TGTGCCTGGAGGGACAGCTCTGGAAACACCATATATTTT. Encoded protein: CAWRDSSGNTIYF. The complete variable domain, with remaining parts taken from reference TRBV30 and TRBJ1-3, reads SQTIHQWPATLVQPVGSPLSLECTVEGTSNPNLYWYRQAAGRGLQLLFYSVGIGQISSEVPQNLSASRPQDRQFILSSKKLLLSDSGFYLCAWRDSSGNTIYFGEGSWLTVV.

CDR3: CASSKTGTGVVFF. In DNA form, the CDR3 reads TGCGCCAGCAGCAAGACCGGGACAGGGGTTGTGTTTTTT. The chain recombines TRBV4-1 with TRBJ2-2; 10 bases align to TRBD1. The germline CDR1 and CDR2 sequences are MGHRA and YSYEKL. This CDR3 spans 13 amino acids. The J segment lost 15 bases and the V segment lost 5 bases, leaving 9 bases of the junction unmatched.

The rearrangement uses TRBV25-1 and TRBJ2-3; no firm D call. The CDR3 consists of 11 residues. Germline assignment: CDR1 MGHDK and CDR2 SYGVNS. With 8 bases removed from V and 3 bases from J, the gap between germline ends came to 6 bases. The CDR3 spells CASALTDTQYF. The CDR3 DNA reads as TGTGCCAGCGCTCTTACAGATACGCAGTATTTT.

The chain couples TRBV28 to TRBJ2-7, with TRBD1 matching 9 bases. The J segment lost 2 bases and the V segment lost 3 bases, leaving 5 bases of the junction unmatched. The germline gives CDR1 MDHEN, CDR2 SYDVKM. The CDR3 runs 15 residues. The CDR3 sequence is CASSLPGQGPYEQYF. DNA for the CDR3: TGTGCCAGCAGTTTGCCGGGACAGGGACCCTACGAGCAGTACTTC. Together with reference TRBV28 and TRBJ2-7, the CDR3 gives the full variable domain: DVKVTQSSRYLVKRTGEKVFLECVQDMDHENMFWYRQDPGLGLRLIYFSYDVKMKEKGDIPEGYSVSREKKERFSLILESASTNQTSMYLCASSLPGQGPYEQYFGPGTRLTVT.

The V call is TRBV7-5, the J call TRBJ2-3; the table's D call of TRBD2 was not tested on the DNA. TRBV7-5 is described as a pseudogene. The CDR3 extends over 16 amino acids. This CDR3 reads CARSLALAVGTDTQYF. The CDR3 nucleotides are TGTGCCAGAAGCTTAGCCTTGGCGGTAGGCACAGATACGCAGTATTTT.

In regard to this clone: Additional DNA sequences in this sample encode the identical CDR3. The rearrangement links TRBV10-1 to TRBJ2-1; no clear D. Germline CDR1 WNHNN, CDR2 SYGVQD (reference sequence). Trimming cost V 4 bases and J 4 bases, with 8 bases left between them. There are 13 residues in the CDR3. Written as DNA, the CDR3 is TGCGCCAGCAGTGCTGACTCGTACAATGAGCAGTTCTTC. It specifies CASSADSYNEQFF.

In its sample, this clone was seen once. Here the CDR3 reads CASSSIRPRLAGDIYEQYF. The CDR3 bases are TGTGCCAGCAGTTCAATAAGACCCAGACTAGCGGGAGACATCTACGAGCAGTACTTC. The chain has TRBV28 and TRBJ2-7; 12 bases line up with TRBD2. After removal of 4 bases from V and 3 bases from J, the junction contained 16 bases not matched to a gene. The CDR3 runs to 19 residues. The germline CDR1 and CDR2 sequences are MDHEN and SYDVKM.

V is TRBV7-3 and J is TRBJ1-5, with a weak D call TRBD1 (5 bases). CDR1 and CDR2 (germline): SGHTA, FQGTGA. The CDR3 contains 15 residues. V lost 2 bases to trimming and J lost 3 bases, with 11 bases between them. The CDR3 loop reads CASSLLGGANQPQHF. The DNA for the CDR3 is TGTGCCAGCAGCTTATTGGGAGGGGCCAATCAGCCCCAGCATTTT.

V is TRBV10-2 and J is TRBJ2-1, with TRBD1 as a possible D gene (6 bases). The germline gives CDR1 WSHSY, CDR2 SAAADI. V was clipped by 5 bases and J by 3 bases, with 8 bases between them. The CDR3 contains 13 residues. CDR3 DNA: TGCGCCAGCAGTACGGACAGCTACAATGAGCAGTTCTTC. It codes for CASSTDSYNEQFF.

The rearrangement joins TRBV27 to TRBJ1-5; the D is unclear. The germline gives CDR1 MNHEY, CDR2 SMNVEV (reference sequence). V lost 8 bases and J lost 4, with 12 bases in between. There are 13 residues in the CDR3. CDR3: CASGPAINQPQHF. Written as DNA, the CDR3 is TGTGCCAGCGGTCCAGCTATTAATCAGCCCCAGCATTTT.

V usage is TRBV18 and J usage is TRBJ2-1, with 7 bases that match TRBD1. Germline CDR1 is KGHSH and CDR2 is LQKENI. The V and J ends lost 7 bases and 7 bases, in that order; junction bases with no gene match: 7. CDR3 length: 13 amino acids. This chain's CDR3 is CASLDDRENEQFF. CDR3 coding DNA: TGTGCCAGCTTAGATGACAGGGAAAATGAGCAGTTCTTC.

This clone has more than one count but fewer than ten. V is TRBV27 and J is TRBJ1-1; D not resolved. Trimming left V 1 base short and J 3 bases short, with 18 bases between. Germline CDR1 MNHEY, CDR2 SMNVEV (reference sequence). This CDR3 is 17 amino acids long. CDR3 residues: CASSLYSRLGGDTEAFF. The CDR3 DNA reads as TGTGCCAGCAGTTTATACTCGCGTCTCGGTGGAGACACTGAAGCTTTCTTT.

The CDR3 sequence: CASSGGQPNEKLFF. The CDR3 region has the DNA TGTGCCAGCAGCGGCGGACAGCCGAATGAAAAACTGTTTTTT. The V call is TRBV9, the J call TRBJ1-4, with TRBD1 as a possible D gene (6 bases). This CDR3 comprises 14 residues. Germline CDR1 reads SGDLS; CDR2 reads YYNGEE. V shed 3 bases and J shed 5 bases, with 11 bases lying between them.

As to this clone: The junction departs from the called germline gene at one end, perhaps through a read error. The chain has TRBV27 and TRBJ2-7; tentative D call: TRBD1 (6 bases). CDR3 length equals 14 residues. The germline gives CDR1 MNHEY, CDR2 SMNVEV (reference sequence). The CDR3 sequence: CASSSGARPYEQYF. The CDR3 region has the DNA TGTGCCAGCAGTTCAGGGGCCCGCCCCTACGAACAGTACTTC.

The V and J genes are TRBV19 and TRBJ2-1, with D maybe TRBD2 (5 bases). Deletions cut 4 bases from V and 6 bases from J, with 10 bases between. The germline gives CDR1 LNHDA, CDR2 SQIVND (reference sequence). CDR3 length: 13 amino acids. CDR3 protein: CASSTTRGNEQFF. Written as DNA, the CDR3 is TGTGCCAGTAGTACAACTAGAGGCAATGAGCAGTTCTTC. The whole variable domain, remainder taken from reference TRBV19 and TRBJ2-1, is DGGITQSPKYLFRKEGQNVTLSCEQNLNHDAMYWYRQDPGQGLRLIYYSQIVNDFQKGDIAEGYSVSREKKESFPLTVTSAQKNPTAFYLCASSTTRGNEQFFGPGTRLTVL.

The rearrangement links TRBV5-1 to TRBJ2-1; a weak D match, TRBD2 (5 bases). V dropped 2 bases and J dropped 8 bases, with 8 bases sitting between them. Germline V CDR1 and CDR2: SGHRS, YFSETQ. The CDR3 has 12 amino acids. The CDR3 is CASSFEGYEQFF. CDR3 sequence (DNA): TGCGCCAGCAGCTTTGAGGGATATGAGCAGTTCTTC. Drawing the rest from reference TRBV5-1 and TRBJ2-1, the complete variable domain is KAGVTQTPRYLIKTRGQQVTLSCSPISGHRSVSWYQQTPGQGLQFLFEYFSETQRNKGNFPGRFSGRQFSNSRSEMNVSTLELGDSALYLCASSFEGYEQFFGPGTRLTVL.

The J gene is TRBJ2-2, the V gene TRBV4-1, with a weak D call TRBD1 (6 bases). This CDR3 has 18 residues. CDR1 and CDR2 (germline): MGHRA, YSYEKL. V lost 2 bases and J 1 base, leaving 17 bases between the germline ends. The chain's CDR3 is CASSQRSRDTKNTGELFF. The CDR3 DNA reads TGCGCCAGCAGCCAAAGGTCCAGGGACACAAAGAACACCGGGGAGCTGTTTTTT.

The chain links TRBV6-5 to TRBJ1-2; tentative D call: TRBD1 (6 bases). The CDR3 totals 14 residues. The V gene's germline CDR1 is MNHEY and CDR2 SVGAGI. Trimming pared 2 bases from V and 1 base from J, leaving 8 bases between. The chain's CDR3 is CASSYEGGNYGYTF. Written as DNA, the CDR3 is TGTGCCAGCAGTTACGAGGGGGGTAACTATGGCTACACCTTC.

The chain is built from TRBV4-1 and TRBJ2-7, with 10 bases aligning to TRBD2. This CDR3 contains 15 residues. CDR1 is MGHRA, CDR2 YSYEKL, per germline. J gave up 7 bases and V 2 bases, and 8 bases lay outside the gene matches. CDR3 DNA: TGCGCCAGCAGCCAAAAAGCGGGGGGGCCCGGTGAGCAGTACTTC. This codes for CASSQKAGGPGEQYF.

DNA for the CDR3: TGTGCCAGCAGTTTGCGGGAGCAGGGAGGGGGAAAACTGTTTTTT. It codes for CASSLREQGGGKLFF. The V call is TRBV28, the J call TRBJ1-4; D may be TRBD1 (6 bases). The germline V and J ends were trimmed by 3 bases and 10 bases, with 18 bases remaining between them. The CDR3 runs 15 residues. Germline values: CDR1 MDHEN, CDR2 SYDVKM.

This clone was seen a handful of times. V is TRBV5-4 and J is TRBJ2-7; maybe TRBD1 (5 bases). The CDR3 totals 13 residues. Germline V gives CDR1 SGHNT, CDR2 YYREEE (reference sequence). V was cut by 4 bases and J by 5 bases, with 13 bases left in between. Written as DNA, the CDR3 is TGTGCCAGCAGCAGGGCCCAGGGCGACGAGCAGTACTTC. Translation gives CASSRAQGDEQYF.

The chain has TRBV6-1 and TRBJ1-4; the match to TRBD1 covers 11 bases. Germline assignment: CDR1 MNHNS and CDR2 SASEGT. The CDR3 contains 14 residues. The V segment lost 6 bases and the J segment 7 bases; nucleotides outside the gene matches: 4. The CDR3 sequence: CASRGQGASEKLFF. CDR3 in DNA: TGTGCCAGCAGAGGACAGGGGGCTAGTGAAAAACTGTTTTTT.

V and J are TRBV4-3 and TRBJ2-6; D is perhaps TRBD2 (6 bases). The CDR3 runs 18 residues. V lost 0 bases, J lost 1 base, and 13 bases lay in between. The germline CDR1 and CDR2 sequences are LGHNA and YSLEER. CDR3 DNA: TGCGCCAGCAGCCAAGATGTCAGGACTACTTCTGGGGCCAACGTCCTGACTTTC. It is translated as CASSQDVRTTSGANVLTF.

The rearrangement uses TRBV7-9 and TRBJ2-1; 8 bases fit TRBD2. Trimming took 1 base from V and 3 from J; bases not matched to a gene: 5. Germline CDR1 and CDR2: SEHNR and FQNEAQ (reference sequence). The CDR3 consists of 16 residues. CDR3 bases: TGTGCCAGCAGCTTAGTTTCCGGGACTAGCTACAATGAGCAGTTCTTC. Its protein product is CASSLVSGTSYNEQFF.

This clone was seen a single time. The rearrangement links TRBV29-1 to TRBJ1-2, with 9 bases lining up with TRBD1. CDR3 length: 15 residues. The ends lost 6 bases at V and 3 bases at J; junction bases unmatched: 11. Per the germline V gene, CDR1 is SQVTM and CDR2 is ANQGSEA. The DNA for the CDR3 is TGCAGCGTGGAGGCCGCCAGGGACAGGGACTATGGCTACACCTTC. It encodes CSVEAARDRDYGYTF.

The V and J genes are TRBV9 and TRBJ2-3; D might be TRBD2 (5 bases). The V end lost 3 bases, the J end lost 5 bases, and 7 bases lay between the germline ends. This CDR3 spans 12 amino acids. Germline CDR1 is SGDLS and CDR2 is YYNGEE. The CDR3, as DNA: TGTGCCAGCAGCGCGACTAAAGATACGCAGTATTTT. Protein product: CASSATKDTQYF.

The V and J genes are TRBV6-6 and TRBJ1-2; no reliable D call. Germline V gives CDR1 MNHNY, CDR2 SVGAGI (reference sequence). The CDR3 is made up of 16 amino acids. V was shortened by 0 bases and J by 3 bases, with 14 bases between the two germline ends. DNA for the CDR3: TGTGCCAGCAGTTACTCCCCCGACGGATCTTACTATGGCTACACCTTC. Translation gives CASSYSPDGSYYGYTF.